The clone carrying this T cell receptor (beta chain) was found many times. First-strand cDNA relied on TRAV- and TRBV-specific primers spanning alpha and beta chains. For amplifying TCRs, the PCR ran for 15 to 20 cycles with Phusion, which was used together with a constant-region primer and the adapter on the V primers. Amplifying the isolated mRNA was done by in vitro transcription. TCRdb used MiXCR to reprocess the reads, holding one entry per CDR3 protein. Of 30,000 to 50,000 distinct CDR3 sequences listed, roughly 28% are singletons. The data stem from a study of low-dose radiotherapy and immunotherapy resistance in tumors. This sample's time point: before trial treatment. Eligibility criteria specified advanced solid malignancies devoid of tumor-infiltrating lymphocytes. The CDR3 spans 16 residues. With V trimmed by 1 base and J by 7 bases, 7 bases remained unmatched. Germline CDR1 reads SGHAT; CDR2 reads FQDESV (reference sequence).

The sequencing used PBMCs, collected before treatment. The sequence was collected from a male donor with gallbladder cancer. The V and J genes are TRBV11-1 and TRBJ2-1, with 10 bases that match TRBD2. CDR3 region: CASSLGYLAGVNEQFF. CDR3 nucleotides: TGTGCCAGCAGCTTAGGTTACCTAGCGGGAGTTAATGAGCAGTTCTTC. Based on the CDR3 plus reference TRBV11-1 and TRBJ2-1, the full variable domain is EAEVAQSPRYKITEKSQAVAFWCDPISGHATLYWYRQILGQGPELLVQFQDESVVDDSQLPKDRFSAERLKGVDSTLKIQPAELGDSAMYLCASSLGYLAGVNEQFFGPGTRLTVL.